This T cell receptor (beta chain) came from a study of graft-versus-host responses after intestinal transplantation. The wider study: All recipients were given anti-thymocyte globulin induction, and tacrolimus and steroids were then administered for roughly 3 years. General observations from the study: In recipient marrow, GvH clones were found, and some appeared first in ileum or blood.

As regards this clone: Its antigen is not identified.

The CDR3 spans 16 residues. V gave up 3 bases and J gave up 2 bases; unmatched junction bases: 3. CDR1 and CDR2 from the germline V gene are MNHEY and SMNVEV (reference sequence). Lymphocytes from graft epithelium and lamina propria were isolated. Assay used: immunoSEQ multiplex PCR; TCRdb lists only in-frame clones, some missing. Counted here are a few thousand clones, just under 75% occurring once; the ten biggest clones make up around 10%. The sequencing used ileum tissue, collected 1018 days after intestinal transplantation. This receptor was identified in a human patient who received an intestinal transplant, so some T cells may come from the graft donor. This chain joins TRBV27 and TRBJ2-3; TRBD2 agrees at 12 bases. The CDR3 here is CASSFWTSGATDTQYF. In DNA form, the CDR3 reads TGTGCCAGCAGTTTTTGGACTAGCGGGGCCACAGATACGCAGTATTTT.